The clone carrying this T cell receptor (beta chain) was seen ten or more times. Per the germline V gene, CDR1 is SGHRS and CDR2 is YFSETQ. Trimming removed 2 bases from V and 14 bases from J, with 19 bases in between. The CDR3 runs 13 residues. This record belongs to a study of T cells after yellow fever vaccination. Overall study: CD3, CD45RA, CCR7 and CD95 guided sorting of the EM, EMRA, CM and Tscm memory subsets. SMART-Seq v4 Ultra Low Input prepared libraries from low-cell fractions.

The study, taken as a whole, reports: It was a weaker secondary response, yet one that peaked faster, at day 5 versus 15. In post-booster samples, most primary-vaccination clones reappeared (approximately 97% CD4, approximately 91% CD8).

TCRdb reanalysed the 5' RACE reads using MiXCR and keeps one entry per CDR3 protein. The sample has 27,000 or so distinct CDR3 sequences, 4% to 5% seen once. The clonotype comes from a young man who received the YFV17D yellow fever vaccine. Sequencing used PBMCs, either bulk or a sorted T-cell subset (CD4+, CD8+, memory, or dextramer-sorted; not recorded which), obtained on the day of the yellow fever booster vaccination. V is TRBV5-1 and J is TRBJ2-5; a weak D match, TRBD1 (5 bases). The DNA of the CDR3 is TGCGCCAGCAGCTTATCGCAGGGCGCGGTATCTTACTTC. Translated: CASSLSQGAVSYF.